One T cell receptor beta chain is described in this entry. The antigen is undetermined. This sample is part of a study of cytomegalovirus exposure and HLA in healthy donors. Overall study context: Falling in the Caucasian-associated ancestry cluster were approximately 84% of 398 genotyped donors. Regarding the study as a whole: One cluster of highly shared sequence variants probably arose as a sequencing artifact. Researchers reported in a later analysis that a missense DCLRE1C variant was tied to TCR beta V- and J-gene trimming.

CDR1 is SGDLS, CDR2 YYNGEE, per germline. The CDR3 covers 15 residues. V was trimmed by 4 bases and J by 0 bases, leaving 11 bases between them. The primer mix had 60 Vbeta and 13 Jbeta primers. The table came from immunoSEQ multiplex PCR; TCRdb's copy has only in-frame clones and leaves some out. This sample carries 100,000 to 150,000 clones, about 80% of them seen once, and the ten largest clones take roughly a tenth. The sequenced sample consisted of PBMCs. This clonotype was sampled from a man aged 30 to 45 in good health and CMV-seropositive. The V and J genes are TRBV9 and TRBJ1-5; perhaps TRBD1 as D (6 bases). The CDR3 bases are TGTGCCAGCAGCCAAACAGGGATTAGCAATCAGCCCCAGCATTTT. Protein: CASSQTGISNQPQHF.